This TCR beta chain is from a study of CD8+CD57+ T cells in acquired aplastic anemia. Selection for sequencing was limited to patients who had shown CD8+CD57+ cell expansion by flow cytometry. Genomic DNA acted as the template from which TCR beta VDJ combination and CDR3 sequence profiling were carried out. MiXCR, run by TCRdb on the reads, gives a single entry per CDR3 protein. Of 55,000 to 60,000 distinct CDR3 sequences in the sample, roughly three fifths are singletons; the top ten hold roughly 16%. This clonotype was detected many times. V lost 3 bases and J lost 2; bases outside the gene matches: 9. The germline CDR1 and CDR2 sequences are SGDLS and YYNGEE. The CDR3 totals 16 residues.

The clonotype was recovered from a human donor with aplastic anemia. The specimen sequenced was sorted CD4+, CD8+, or CD8+CD57+ T cells (not recorded which) from PBMCs. The chain has TRBV9 and TRBJ2-3, with 7 bases lining up with TRBD2. The CDR3 spells CASSASGGAYTDTQYF. The CDR3 nucleotides read TGTGCCAGCAGCGCTAGCGGCGGGGCCTACACAGATACGCAGTATTTT.